These 25 T cell receptor delta chains came from one sample sequenced in a study of γδ T cells in repeated Plasmodium falciparum infection. Vgamma9/Vdelta2+ and Vdelta2-negative gammadelta T cells were flow-sorted from PBMC for bulk sequencing. TCRdb re-called the multiplex PCR reads using CATT. The profile shows 45,000 to 60,000 delta-chain clones, about 2% of them singletons. Sequenced material: gamma-delta T cells from blood. Every receptor here comes from a pool of human donors (malaria-infected and uninfected, not separated).

This clone was observed at least ten times. This DNA translates differently at residue 15 from the TCRdb protein, which is that of a much larger clone; a read error is likely, and the protein shown is the DNA's own translation. The chain is built from TRAV38-2/DV8 and TRDJ1; D may be TRDD2 (6 bases). Germline loops: CDR1 TSESDYY, CDR2 QEAYKQQN. The CDR3 length is 17 residues. The CDR3: CAYGTPTSLGGGDKPIF. CDR3 bases: TGTGCTTATGGAACTCCTACGAGCCTGGGAGGGGGCGATAAACCCATCTTT.

Turning to this clone: Translating this DNA gives a protein that differs at residue 7 from the TCRdb one, which belongs to a much larger clone; a read error is likely, and the protein shown is this translation. The V and J genes are TRDV2 and TRDJ1; TRDD3 agrees at 13 bases. The J gene, missing from TCRdb, was assigned here through DNA to germline matching. Germline CDR1 reads GEAIGNYY; CDR2 reads EKD. Trimming cost V 0 bases and J 4 bases; bases outside gene matches: 22. The CDR3 has 22 residues. The CDR3 DNA is TGTGCCTGTGACACCGTCTCAACTGGGGGATACGCTAAGAAAAAGCATAGCGATAAACTCATCTTT. This encodes CACDTVSTGGYAKKKHSDKLIF.

The sample holds many counts of this clone. TCRdb's listed protein matches a much larger clone and diverges from this DNA's translation at residue 20, likely through a read error; the protein shown comes from the DNA. No J gene was named, though the V gene is TRDV2; the DNA was not used to check the table's D call, TRDD3. CDR1 and CDR2 (germline): GEAIGNYY, EKD. This CDR3 comprises 21 residues. The DNA for the CDR3 is TGTGCCTGTGACAAACTGCGTGGGGGAAACGCATCTACCCTGTACACCGATAAACTCACCTTT. Its protein is CACDKLRGGNASTLYTDKLTF.

Comment on this clone: This likely traces to a read error, being one base from a far larger clone. This specimen includes other DNA sequences encoding the same CDR3. The chain is built from TRDV2 and TRDJ1; 11 nucleotides line up with TRDD3. The J gene is absent in TCRdb and was assigned here via DNA matching to germline. Germline values: CDR1 GEAIGNYY, CDR2 EKD. The CDR3 has 17 amino acids. The CDR3 sequence is CACDTVGVLGDKDKLIF. The CDR3 DNA sequence: TGTGCCTGCGACACCGTCGGAGTACTGGGGGATAAGGATAAACTCATCTTT.

This clone was seen more than once but under ten times. The protein that TCRdb holds for this DNA derives from a much larger clone and differs from the translated DNA at residue 15, which likely indicates a read error; the protein shown here is translated from the DNA. The chain links TRDV3 to TRDJ1, with D tentatively TRDD3 (6 bases). Germline V gives CDR1 TVYSNPD, CDR2 GDNSRS (reference sequence). Trimming shortened V by 4 bases and J by 3 bases, and 36 bases separated the two germline ends. The CDR3 has 20 amino acids. The CDR3 DNA is TGTGCCTACAAAACCTACTGGGTTGCCACCGTATCCACTTACGCCGATAAACTCATCTTT. Translated, it gives CAYKTYWVATVSTYADKLIF.

This clone has at least ten counts. The J gene is TRDJ1, the V gene TRDV2, with 12 bases aligning to TRDD3. Germline CDR1 and CDR2: GEAIGNYY and EKD. The V segment lost 0 bases and the J segment 2 bases; nucleotides outside the gene matches: 12. This CDR3 contains 19 residues. CDR3 in DNA: TGTGCCTGTGACACCCTTAGACTGGGGGATACAGGCGGAACCGATAAACTCATCTTT. It specifies CACDTLRLGDTGGTDKLIF.

Many counts were recorded for this clone. This DNA's translation and the protein TCRdb lists, from a much larger clone, do not match at residue 6, likely due to a read error; the protein shown is translated from the DNA. The V gene is TRDV2, the J gene TRDJ1; TRDD3 aligns across 12 bases. There are 18 residues in the CDR3. J was trimmed by 2 bases and V by 3 bases; bases with no gene match: 12. Germline V gene data show CDR1 as GEAIGNYY and CDR2 as EKD. CDR3 nucleotide sequence: TGTGCCTGTGACCCGATACTGGGGGATACAAGAGAGACCGATAAACTCATCTTT. Translation: CACDPILGDTRETDKLIF.

This clone was seen only a few times. The likely explanation is a read error, given a far larger clone one base away. The sample carries other DNA sequences with the same CDR3. The chain uses TRDV1 and TRDJ1, with TRDD2 matching 7 bases. Germline loops: CDR1 TSWWSYY, CDR2 QGS. V was pared by 7 bases and J by 8 bases, with 13 bases of the junction left unmatched. CDR3 length: 14 amino acids. CDR3: CALAVYSYGDKLIF. CDR3 DNA: TGTGCTCTTGCGGTTTATTCCTACGGGGACAAACTCATCTTT.

DNA for the CDR3: TGTGCTCTTGGGGATCCTATTATAATTTCCCCCGACGGGCCGGGGGATACTAGAGGAACCGATAAACTCATCTTT. Protein sequence: CALGDPIIISPDGPGDTRGTDKLIF. The chain has TRDV1 and TRDJ1; 9 bases match TRDD3. TCRdb is silent on the J gene; assignment here came from matching the DNA to germline. V lost 3 bases to trimming and J lost 2 bases; unmatched junction nucleotides: 34. Germline V gene lookup returns CDR1 TSWWSYY and CDR2 QGS. The CDR3 is made up of 25 amino acids.

Details on this clone: TCRdb records a much larger clone's protein for this DNA, with a difference at residue 11 that likely arises from a read error; the protein given is the translation of the DNA. The V call is TRDV1, the J call TRDJ1; tentatively, D is TRDD2 or TRDD3 (8 bases each). TCRdb supplies no J gene; here it was assigned by aligning the nucleotide sequence to germline. V lost 3 bases to trimming and J lost 2 bases, with 34 bases between them. Germline values: CDR1 TSWWSYY, CDR2 QGS. The CDR3 contains 22 residues. CDR3: CALGDNFFLLWDTGEFTDKLIF. The CDR3, as DNA: TGTGCTCTTGGGGATAATTTCTTCCTACTTTGGGATACGGGGGAATTTACCGATAAACTCATCTTT.

The sample holds a few counts of this clone. TCRdb pairs this DNA with a much larger clone's protein that differs at residue 22, likely a read error; the protein shown was translated from the DNA. The V gene reported is TRDV3; the J gene is uncalled; TRDD3 reflects the table's D call only, with no check against the DNA. CDR1 is TVYSNPD and CDR2 is GDNSRS in the germline V gene (reference sequence). The CDR3 is 24 residues long. Here the CDR3 DNA reads TGTGCCCATGGGGTCTCCTTTTTATACTGGGGACTAACAAGGGTTCGATCTTGCACCGATAAACCCATCTTT. This gives the protein CAHGVSFLYWGLTRVRSCTDKPIF.

As regards this clone: A read error likely explains this, since a far larger clone differs by one base. Distinct nucleotide sequences in the sample also encode this CDR3. The gene calls are TRDV1 and TRDJ1; 12 positions agree with TRDD3. TCRdb is silent on the J gene; assignment here came from matching the DNA to germline. The CDR3 covers 22 residues. CDR1 is TSWWSYY, CDR2 QGS, per germline. V shed 0 bases, J shed 2 bases, and the junction held 19 bases outside the gene matches. The chain's CDR3 is CALGELCPHLLGDTIYTDKLIF. The CDR3 DNA is TGTGCTCTTGGGGAACTCTGCCCTCATCTACTGGGGGATACCATATATACCGATAAACTCATCTTT.

Many counts were recorded for this clone. The rearrangement joins TRDV1 to TRDJ1; 13 bases fit TRDD3. Looked up from germline, CDR1 is TSWWSYY and CDR2 is QGS. V dropped 0 bases and J dropped 3; count of bases not matched to a gene: 10. The CDR3 length is 19 residues. CDR3 in DNA: TGTGCTCTTGGGGAACTAGTGTACTGGGGGATACGGCGCCCCGATAAACTCATCTTT. Protein: CALGELVYWGIRRPDKLIF.

Relative to its sample, this clone is medium-sized (0.01 to 0.1%). Other DNA variants within this sample encode the same CDR3. The V gene is TRDV2, the J gene TRDJ1, with TRDD3 identical over 9 bases. The CDR3 runs 16 residues. J gave up 0 bases and V 4 bases, and 8 bases lay outside the gene matches. CDR1 is GEAIGNYY and CDR2 is EKD in the germline V gene. The CDR3 DNA reads TGTGCCTGTGATCTCCTGGGGGATGGGTACACCGATAAACTCATCTTT. Translated: CACDLLGDGYTDKLIF.

Only a few counts were recorded for this clone. This is likely an artifact of a read error, given a far larger clone one base away. Other DNA sequences in this sample translate to the same CDR3. The J gene is TRDJ1, the V gene TRDV1; TRDD3 aligns across 9 bases. Germline matching of the DNA provided the J gene here, since TCRdb leaves it blank. The V segment lost 3 bases and the J segment 4 bases; nucleotides outside the gene matches: 9. Germline V gives CDR1 TSWWSYY, CDR2 QGS. The CDR3 is made up of 16 amino acids. The CDR3 DNA reads TGTGCTCTTGGGGAGCTACTGGGGGACTTCCGCGATAAACTCATCTTT. The encoded protein is CALGELLGDFRDKLIF.

At least ten counts were recorded for this clone. This likely reflects a read error, since a far larger clone is one base away. Other DNA sequences in this specimen translate into the identical CDR3. V is TRAV36/DV7 and J is TRDJ1; 10 bases are a match to TRDD3. CDR3 size: 17 residues. Germline assignment: CDR1 VTNFRS and CDR2 LTSSGIE (reference sequence). The CDR3 nucleotides are TGTGCTGTGGAGGCCCGGGGGGATACGACGGCGGACGATAAGCTCATCTTT. The encoded protein is CAVEARGDTTADDKLIF.

This clone has just a few counts. A far larger clone is a single base away, which makes a read error likely. Other DNA sequences in the same sample also yield this CDR3. The chain combines TRDV1 with TRDJ1; the match to TRDD3 covers 8 bases. The J gene is not listed in TCRdb, so it was assigned here from a DNA match to germline. The CDR3 contains 22 residues. CDR1 TSWWSYY and CDR2 QGS come from the germline V gene. CDR3 nucleotides: TGTGCCCTTGGGGAACTACCGGTCTACCGCGAGTACTGGGGGCCAACCCTCGATAAACTCATCTTT. This translates into CALGELPVYREYWGPTLDKLIF.

This clone was found a few times. A far larger clone is off by one base, so a read error is likely. The V and J genes are TRAV29/DV5 and TRDJ1, with TRDD3 matching over 8 bases. TCRdb is silent on the J gene; assignment here came from matching the DNA to germline. Per germline, CDR1 NSMFDY and CDR2 ISSIKDK. J lost 0 bases, V lost 3 bases, and 46 bases had no gene match. The CDR3 covers 28 residues. CDR3 DNA: TGTGCAGCAATCCCGCCGTCGAACCCAGCAGACGTCACCCCCCACAGCCCTACTGGGGGGTCCTACACCGATAAACTCATCTTT. Translating it yields CAAIPPSNPADVTPHSPTGGSYTDKLIF. Filled out from reference TRAV29/DV5 and TRDJ1, the complete variable domain reads DQQVKQNSPSLSVQEGRISILNCDYTNSMFDYFLWYKKYPAEGPTFLISISSIKDKNEDGRFTVFLNKSAKHLSLHIVPSQPGDSAVYFCAAIPPSNPADVTPHSPTGGSYTDKLIFGKGTRVTVEP.

Turning to this clone: The amino acid sequence in TCRdb belongs to a much larger clone and departs from this DNA's translation at residue 15, likely a sequencing read error; the sequence shown is translated from the DNA. This chain connects TRDV1 to TRDJ1; possible D gene TRDD2, 6 bases. The J gene, not given by TCRdb, was assigned here from a germline match of the nucleotide sequence. CDR1 is TSWWSYY and CDR2 is QGS in the germline V gene. The CDR3 has 24 residues. V gave up 5 bases and J gave up 0 bases, with 40 bases separating them. The DNA of the CDR3 is TGTGCTCTTGGGACGAACGGAGGGAGGCCTTCCAAAATACTGGAGATAAAGTACACCGATAAACTCATCTTT. This sequence encodes CALGTNGGRPSKILEIKYTDKLIF.

With regard to this clone: Given a far larger clone just one base away, this is likely a sequencing read error. Other DNA sequences in the sample encode the same CDR3. This chain links TRDV1 with TRDJ1; 9 bases are shared with TRDD3. TCRdb gives no J gene; it was assigned here by matching the DNA to germline. CDR3 size: 27 residues. From germline, CDR1 is TSWWSYY and CDR2 QGS. Losses at the gene ends were 1 base for V and 2 bases for J; bases not matched to a gene: 38. Written as DNA, the CDR3 is TGTGCTCTTGGGGAACCCCTCTTCCTAGCCCCCAAGCTAGGGGATACGCGGCGAAAGGGTGGTACCGATAAACTCATCTTT. Its translation: CALGEPLFLAPKLGDTRRKGGTDKLIF.

This clone has just a few counts. This DNA translates differently at residue 11 from the TCRdb protein, which is that of a much larger clone; a read error is likely, and the protein shown is the DNA's own translation. The V gene is TRDV1, the J gene TRDJ1; 10 nucleotides match TRDD3. The J gene, left out of TCRdb, was set here by checking the DNA against germline. Germline V gene data show CDR1 as TSWWSYY and CDR2 as QGS. Germline trimming cut 0 bases from V and 0 bases from J; bases unmatched to any gene: 19. The CDR3 has 22 amino acids. CDR3 in DNA: TGTGCTCTTGGGGAACTAGTTGGCCTGAGCGGCCTCACTGGGGGATACACCGATAAACTCATCTTT. Encoded protein: CALGELVGLSGLTGGYTDKLIF.

This clone was seen repeatedly, ten times or more. The mismatch at residue 6 between this DNA's translation and the TCRdb protein of a much larger clone likely reflects a read error; the protein shown is translated from the DNA. This chain connects TRDV3 to TRDJ1; 9 positions agree with TRDD3. The J gene was missing in TCRdb and was found by matching the end of the DNA to germline. The CDR3 spans 18 residues. Germline loops: CDR1 TVYSNPD, CDR2 GDNSRS (reference sequence). V dropped 4 bases and J dropped 0; count of bases not matched to a gene: 18. The CDR3 protein is CASYCPGDTVWYTDKLIF. The DNA of the CDR3 is TGTGCCTCTTATTGCCCGGGGGATACTGTTTGGTACACCGATAAACTCATCTTT.

Concerning this clone itself: A read error likely explains this, since a far larger clone differs by one base. This CDR3 is also generated by other DNA sequences in the sample. V gene TRDV2 combines with J gene TRDJ1, with TRDD3 matching 7 bases. TCRdb gives no J gene; it was assigned here by matching the DNA to germline. This CDR3 is 16 amino acids long. Germline-derived CDR1 and CDR2 are GEAIGNYY and EKD. CDR3: CACDTVGDGDTDKLIF. The CDR3 bases are TGTGCCTGTGACACCGTGGGGGACGGGGACACTGATAAACTCATCTTT.

A few counts support this clone. A read error likely explains why the TCRdb protein, taken from a much larger clone, differs from this DNA's translation at residue 8; the protein shown is translated from the DNA. The chain is built from TRAV29/DV5 and TRDJ1, with D perhaps matching TRDD3 (6 bases). The J gene, absent from TCRdb, was called here by matching the DNA to germline. CDR1 is NSMFDY, CDR2 ISSIKDK, per germline. The CDR3 has 21 residues. Trimming shortened V by 0 bases and J by 0 bases, and 30 bases separated the two germline ends. DNA of the CDR3: TGTGCAGCAAGCGCGGACGTGCACGGTTACTGGGAGTGGTCGTACACCGATAAACTCATCTTT. Translating it yields CAASADVHGYWEWSYTDKLIF.

On this clone itself: The likely explanation is a read error, given a far larger clone one base away. The same CDR3 also results from other DNA sequences found in this sample. V gene TRAV38-2/DV8 combines with J gene TRDJ1; D is unclear. No J segment appears in TCRdb, so it was assigned here by matching the sequence to germline. Per the germline V gene, CDR1 is TSESDYY and CDR2 is QEAYKQQN. The CDR3 covers 21 residues. Between the trimmed V and J ends, which lost 5 bases and 0 bases, there was a span of 32 bases. The CDR3 reads CAYRSSALCLCTSSYTDKLIF. CDR3 nucleotides: TGTGCTTATAGAAGCTCCGCTTTATGCCTCTGTACATCCAGCTACACCGATAAACTCATCTTT.